The 6 T cell receptor beta chains in this list originate from one sample, sequenced in a study of T cell changes during pregnancy in multiple sclerosis. The method was immunoSEQ multiplex PCR; TCRdb's version includes in-frame clones alone and lacks a portion of them. The sample includes under 50,000 clones, roughly 94% of them seen just once. This specimen consisted of CD4+ T cells from peripheral blood mononuclear cells, obtained in the third trimester of pregnancy. Receptor source: a female donor with multiple sclerosis, enrolled in a pregnancy study.

V gene TRBV5-8 combines with J gene TRBJ1-2; 7 nucleotides match TRBD1. Germline trimming cut 2 bases from V and 7 bases from J; bases unmatched to any gene: 8. CDR3 length: 14 amino acids. Per germline, CDR1 SGHTS and CDR2 YDEGEE. DNA for the CDR3: TGTGCCAGCAGCTTCAGCCACAGGGGAGTTGGCTACACCTTC. Translation: CASSFSHRGVGYTF. The whole variable domain, filled in from reference TRBV5-8 and TRBJ1-2, reads EAGVTQSPTHLIKTRGQQATLRCSPISGHTSVYWYQQALGLGLQFLLWYDEGEERNRGNFPPRFSGRQFPNYSSELNVNALELEDSALYLCASSFSHRGVGYTFGSGTRLTVV.

The CDR3 nucleotides are TGTGCCAGCGGGACAGAGATATACGAGCAGTACTTC. Its protein is CASGTEIYEQYF. This chain uses TRBV2 with TRBJ2-7; 7 nucleotides agree with TRBD1. J gave up 4 bases and V 8 bases, and 5 bases lay outside the gene matches. The CDR3 loop spans 12 amino acids. Germline V gene lookup returns CDR1 SNHLY and CDR2 FYNNEI.

V gene TRBV4-1 combines with J gene TRBJ2-1; unclear D gene. The CDR3 loop spans 14 amino acids. Germline lookup yields CDR1 MGHRA and CDR2 YSYEKL. V lost 0 bases and J 6 bases, leaving 9 bases between the germline ends. The CDR3 here is CASSQDLYRNEQFF. CDR3 DNA: TGCGCCAGCAGCCAAGATCTCTACCGCAATGAGCAGTTCTTC.

CDR3 nucleotide sequence: TGTGCCAGCAGCTTAGTTAGTCGCTTGCCCGGGGAGCAGTTCTTC. Translation gives CASSLVSRLPGEQFF. The rearrangement uses TRBV7-2 and TRBJ2-1; unclear D gene. The germline V and J ends were trimmed by 1 base and 10 bases, with 17 bases remaining between them. The CDR3 sequence is 15 residues long. Germline lookup yields CDR1 SGHTA and CDR2 FQGNSA.

V and J are TRBV18 and TRBJ2-5; 7 bases are a match to TRBD1. Germline assignment: CDR1 KGHSH and CDR2 LQKENI. The V gene end was trimmed by 3 bases and the J gene end by 3 bases; junction bases not matched to a gene: 4. The length of the CDR3 is 14 residues. The CDR3 DNA is TGTGCCAGCTCACCGCAAACAGGGGAAGAGACCCAGTACTTC. It specifies CASSPQTGEETQYF.

The chain uses TRBV28 and TRBJ2-3; TRBD2 matches at 9 bases. Germline CDR1 reads MDHEN; CDR2 reads SYDVKM. Trimming took 8 bases from V and 5 from J; bases not matched to a gene: 11. CDR3 size: 15 residues. The CDR3 protein is CASRSGSGGGDTQYF. The CDR3 nucleotides read TGTGCCAGCCGTAGCGGGAGTGGGGGGGGAGATACGCAGTATTTT.